This entry lists 15 T cell receptor beta chains sequenced from one sample in a study of CD8+CD57+ T cells in acquired aplastic anemia (dated by TCRdb to the late 2010s). TCRdb lists the instrument as Illumina HiSeq 2000. Profiling of TCR beta VDJ combinations and CDR3 sequences used genomic DNA as the template. TCRdb's own reprocessing of the public reads used fastp at Q25 and MiXCR and kept productive beta chains. Here each entry gathers all rows of one CDR3 protein and keeps the most common genes and DNA. For this sample the table gives about 220,000 distinct CDR3 sequences, of which 34% were detected only once. The ten largest clonotypes hold 1.1% of the sample. The specimen sequenced was sorted CD4+, CD8+, or CD8+CD57+ T cells (not recorded which) from PBMCs. Every receptor here comes from a human donor in good health, serving as a control.

In its sample, this clonotype was seen many times. V is TRBV7-8 and J is TRBJ2-3; no firm D call. V gave up 1 base and J gave up 1 base, with 9 bases separating them. Germline V CDR1 and CDR2: SGHVS, FQNEAQ. This CDR3 spans 15 amino acids. This CDR3 is CASSLGGVGTDTQYF. CDR3 sequence (DNA): TGTGCCAGCAGCTTAGGAGGTGTTGGCACAGATACGCAGTATTTT.

Worth noting for this clonotype: A clone one base away is much larger, so this may be a read error. This likely comes from a read error, as the CDR3 has no conserved phenylalanine or tryptophan at its end. The genes are TRBV6-1 and TRBJ1-1, with D possibly being TRBD1 (5 bases). Germline CDR1 MNHNS, CDR2 SASEGT. The CDR3 has 14 residues. V lost 9 bases to trimming and J lost 1 base, with 15 bases between them. For the CDR3, the DNA is TGTGCCAGGTATAGCAGGGAAAGGAACACTGAAGCTTTCCTT. It specifies CARYSRERNTEAFL.

This clonotype has ten or more counts. V and J are TRBV10-3 and TRBJ2-7, with D unclear. The germline V gene encodes CDR1 ENHRY and CDR2 SYGVKD. V dropped 10 bases and J dropped 1 base, with 17 bases sitting between them. This CDR3 spans 14 amino acids. In DNA, the CDR3 is TGTGCCAGCCTGAGAGGCGCAACTTCCTACGAGCAGTACTTC. Protein product: CASLRGATSYEQYF.

V is TRBV19 and J is TRBJ1-1; TRBD1 aligns across 7 bases. V trimming: 5 bases; J trimming: 5 bases; junction bases outside the gene matches: 5. Per the germline V gene, CDR1 is LNHDA and CDR2 is SQIVND (reference sequence). This CDR3 region has 13 residues. Here the CDR3 reads CASSPRDRTEAFF. The CDR3 DNA reads as TGTGCCAGTAGTCCTCGGGACAGAACTGAAGCTTTCTTT.

This clonotype was picked up many times. The chain employs TRBV9 and TRBJ2-1; unclear D gene. Germline V gene data show CDR1 as SGDLS and CDR2 as YYNGEE. There are 12 residues in the CDR3. Trimming cost V 3 bases and J 10 bases, with 11 bases left between them. The CDR3 coding sequence is TGTGCCAGCAGCGGGACCTTGTGGGAGCAGTTCTTC. Its translation: CASSGTLWEQFF.

This clonotype was observed a few times. This rearrangement joins TRBV30 to TRBJ2-7, with 7 bases that match TRBD2. Losses at the gene ends were 2 bases for V and 5 bases for J; bases not matched to a gene: 9. The germline gives CDR1 GTSNPN, CDR2 SVGIG (reference sequence). There are 14 residues in the CDR3. CDR3 region: CAWSSSGVGHEQYF. CDR3 sequence (DNA): TGTGCCTGGAGTTCAAGCGGGGTTGGCCACGAGCAGTACTTC.

This clonotype was observed at least ten times. This chain connects TRBV7-6 to TRBJ1-1; D is unresolved. CDR3 length: 12 amino acids. Trimming took 2 bases from V and 11 from J, leaving 12 bases between them. Per the germline V gene, CDR1 is SGHVS and CDR2 is FNYEAQ. The CDR3: CASSLTEGVAFF. DNA of the CDR3: TGTGCCAGCAGCTTAACAGAGGGAGTTGCTTTCTTT.

The rearrangement links TRBV6-1 to TRBJ1-1; 9 bases align to TRBD1. Germline V gives CDR1 MNHNS, CDR2 SASEGT. The junction had 2 bases not matched to a gene; V was cut back by 5 bases and J by 1 base. CDR3 size: 14 residues. This chain's CDR3 is CASSMDRGNTEAFF. As DNA, the CDR3 is TGTGCCAGCAGTATGGACAGGGGGAACACTGAAGCTTTCTTT.

The chain links TRBV5-6 to TRBJ2-7; a weak D match, TRBD2 (5 bases). The V end lost 4 bases, the J end lost 2 bases, and 10 bases lay between the germline ends. Germline CDR1 reads SGHDT; CDR2 reads YYEEEE. The CDR3 spans 13 residues. DNA for the CDR3: TGTGCCAGCAGCCAACGGGGAACCTACGAGCAGTACGTC. Protein product: CASSQRGTYEQYV.

The CDR3 DNA follows: TGTGCCAGCACCGTAGCGGCCAGCTCCTACGAGCAGTACTTC. It encodes CASTVAASSYEQYF. V gene TRBV2 combines with J gene TRBJ2-7, with D tentatively TRBD2 (6 bases). The CDR3 covers 14 residues. With 7 bases removed from V and 0 bases from J, the gap between germline ends came to 13 bases. Germline CDR1 and CDR2: SNHLY and FYNNEI.

This clonotype was seen many times. The genes are TRBV19 and TRBJ1-1; 7 nucleotides line up with TRBD1. With V trimmed by 7 bases and J by 4 bases, 9 bases remained unmatched. The CDR3 runs 14 residues. Germline V gene sequence: CDR1 LNHDA, CDR2 SQIVND (reference sequence). In DNA form, the CDR3 reads TGTGCCAGTAATACCGGACAGGTGGGCACTGAAGCTTTCTTT. Amino acids: CASNTGQVGTEAFF.

This clonotype was seen a single time. Its ends do not fully match the called genes, so a read error is possible. J is TRBJ2-2 and V is TRBV11-2; D not certain. The CDR3 runs to 14 residues. Per the germline V gene, CDR1 is SGHAT and CDR2 is FQNNGV. CDR3 sequence (DNA): TGTACCAGCAGCCCGATAGGATTTATCGGGGAGCTGTTTTTT. Amino acids: CTSSPIGFIGELFF.

This clonotype was counted ten times or more. The chain joins TRBV2 to TRBJ2-5, with D unresolved. V was clipped by 4 bases and J by 5 bases, with 5 bases between them. Germline CDR1 SNHLY, CDR2 FYNNEI. This CDR3 has 11 residues. The CDR3 region is CASSGDETQYF. The CDR3 region has the DNA TGTGCCAGCAGTGGGGATGAGACCCAGTACTTC.

Remarks on this clonotype: The germline gene is not matched at one end of the junction; a read error may be the cause. The rearrangement uses TRBV12-3 or TRBV12-4 and TRBJ2-1, with D uncertain. The CDR3 covers 13 residues. For the CDR3, the DNA is TGTCCCAGCAGTTTTTTACGTAACAATGAGCAGTTCTTC. Translating it yields CPSSFLRNNEQFF.

This clonotype came up many times. The rearrangement links TRBV7-2 to TRBJ2-1; 8 bases line up with TRBD2. In germline, CDR1 is SGHTA, CDR2 FQGNSA. V was clipped by 1 base and J by 12 bases; unmatched bases: 14. The CDR3 is made up of 16 amino acids. CDR3 coding DNA: TGTGCCAGCAGCTTAGGTGGTAGCGGGACTCCCTATAGGCAGTTCTTC. This sequence encodes CASSLGGSGTPYRQFF.